The 8 T cell receptor beta chains below were found in one sample sequenced in a study of blood T cell repertoires in COVID-19. Measured with immunoSEQ multiplex PCR; TCRdb has only the in-frame clones, and not every one. Here the sample spans about 290,000 clones, around 86% being singletons. The sequenced sample consisted of PBMCs or T cells enriched from blood (not recorded which). These receptors were obtained from a woman aged 40 to 50 who had recovered from COVID-19.

This chain links TRBV6-4 with TRBJ2-1, with 8 bases identical to TRBD1. This CDR3 has 16 residues. V was pared by 2 bases and J by 6 bases, with 9 bases of the junction left unmatched. Germline V lookup: CDR1 MRHNA, CDR2 SNTAGT. CDR3 DNA: TGTGCCAGCAGTGACAGGGGGACAGGCCCTCGCAATGAGCAGTTCTTC. It encodes CASSDRGTGPRNEQFF.

The chain employs TRBV12-3 or TRBV12-4 and TRBJ1-1; no clear D gene. V dropped 4 bases and J dropped 6 bases, with 9 bases sitting between them. The CDR3 consists of 12 residues. CDR3 sequence: CASSSRLSEAFF. CDR3 sequence (DNA): TGTGCCAGCAGTTCCCGTTTGTCTGAAGCTTTCTTT.

This chain links TRBV7-2 with TRBJ1-2, with D hard to call. CDR1 SGHTA and CDR2 FQGNSA come from the germline V gene. This CDR3 has 12 residues. The ends were cut back, 3 bases at V and 5 bases at J, with 7 bases in the middle. The CDR3 sequence is CASSFTVYGYTF. The CDR3 region has the DNA TGTGCCAGCAGCTTTACAGTTTATGGCTACACCTTC.

The chain joins TRBV20-1 to TRBJ1-5; 7 bases are shared with TRBD1. Germline CDR1 DFQATT, CDR2 SNEGSKA (reference sequence). This CDR3 spans 13 amino acids. V trimming: 3 bases; J trimming: 5 bases; junction bases outside the gene matches: 4. The CDR3 loop reads CSASPGGYQPQHF. CDR3 nucleotides: TGCAGTGCTAGTCCAGGGGGGTATCAGCCCCAGCATTTT.

CDR3 nucleotide sequence: TGTGCCAGCAGCTCGCACAGGGGGGTCGCTTTCTTT. This sequence encodes CASSSHRGVAFF. The rearrangement joins TRBV7-3 to TRBJ1-1, with TRBD1 matching 8 bases. The CDR3 runs to 12 residues. V trimming: 4 bases; J trimming: 11 bases; junction bases outside the gene matches: 6. Germline V lookup: CDR1 SGHTA, CDR2 FQGTGA.

V is TRBV18 and J is TRBJ2-7; D is uncertain. V lost 2 bases to trimming and J lost 6 bases, with 17 bases between them. This CDR3 region has 15 residues. Germline CDR1 reads KGHSH; CDR2 reads LQKENI. The CDR3 is CASSPRAGSSGEQYF. The CDR3 nucleotides are TGTGCCAGCTCACCAAGAGCCGGATCTTCGGGCGAGCAGTACTTC.

The chain joins TRBV7-2 to TRBJ1-1, with 9 bases lining up with TRBD1. V was clipped by 5 bases and J by 6 bases; unmatched bases: 10. The CDR3 is made up of 15 amino acids. Germline CDR1 reads SGHTA; CDR2 reads FQGNSA. CDR3 nucleotide sequence: TGTGCCAGCAGCGGGTACAGGGGGCCCATTTCTGAAGCTTTCTTT. Its translation: CASSGYRGPISEAFF.

The rearrangement joins TRBV7-2 to TRBJ1-2; 12 bases line up with TRBD1. V dropped 5 bases and J dropped 5; count of bases not matched to a gene: 12. Germline V gene sequence: CDR1 SGHTA, CDR2 FQGNSA. The CDR3 covers 17 residues. The CDR3 spells CASSANRDRGLWYGYTF. The CDR3, as DNA: TGTGCCAGCAGCGCGAACCGGGACAGGGGGCTTTGGTATGGCTACACCTTC.